The T cell receptor (beta chain) under discussion was sequenced for a study of CD8 T cells in ankylosing spondylitis. General study findings and limits: What appeared characteristic of ankylosing spondylitis blood was a TCR beta motif of fewer than ten highly homologous variants.

In regard to this clonotype: Antigen specificity is unknown.

V was shortened by 7 bases and J by 8 bases, with 11 bases between the two germline ends. The CDR3 has 11 residues. CDR1 and CDR2 from the germline V gene are SGHTA and FQGNSA. TCRdb reprocessed the 5' RACE reads with MiXCR, giving one entry per CDR3 protein. The repertoire holds 250,000 or so distinct CDR3 sequences, with roughly 25% as singletons. The chain uses TRBV7-2 and TRBJ1-2; the D is unclear. The origin of this receptor is a male donor with ankylosing spondylitis or in good health (not recorded which). Specimen: blood, either unsorted or a sorted T cell fraction (not recorded which). Written as DNA, the CDR3 is TGTGCCAGCATATATACGGGCGGCTACACCTTC. Encoded protein: CASIYTGGYTF.